A selection of T cell receptor beta chains follows, all from one sample in a study of cytomegalovirus exposure and HLA in healthy donors. The method was immunoSEQ multiplex PCR; TCRdb's version includes in-frame clones alone and lacks a portion of them. In the table there are around 120,000 clones, 70% of which are singletons. The sequenced sample was PBMCs. The receptor set was obtained from a man aged 35 to 55 in good health and CMV-seropositive. Both conserved end residues are part of each CDR3. The D gene is left open where the match is weak. Size values are once, few and many counts, or a class for expanded clones, and some rows have none.

14	-	TRBJ2-5	few	TRBV5-6	TGTGCCAGCAGCTTGGCAGCGTACCAAGAGACCCAGTACTTC	CASSLAAYQETQYF
11	-	TRBJ2-1	-	TRBV6-5	TGTGCCAGCACCTATAGTAATGAGCAGTTCTTC	CASTYSNEQFF
17	-	TRBJ2-1	-	TRBV7-8	TGTGCCAGCAGCTTAACATACGGGACACACCCCTACAATGAGCAGTTCTTC	CASSLTYGTHPYNEQFF
13	-	TRBJ2-5	-	TRBV29-1	TGCAGCGTTGAATCTATACCTCAAGAGACCCAGTACTTC	CSVESIPQETQYF
15	TRBD1	TRBJ1-2	-	TRBV5-4	TGTGCCAGCAGCTTCGCTACAGGGGGAGAATATGGCTACACCTTC	CASSFATGGEYGYTF
10	-	TRBJ2-5	-	TRBV20-1	TGCAGTGCCGACAGGGAGACCCAGTACTTC	CSADRETQYF
17	-	TRBJ2-6	-	TRBV5-1	TGCGCCAGCAGCTTGGCCGGAGGAGGCGCTGGGGCCAACGTCCTGACTTTC	CASSLAGGGAGANVLTF
15	TRBD1	TRBJ2-3	once	TRBV4-1	TGCGCCAGCAGCCACCCGGGACAGGGGGGAGATACGCAGTATTTT	CASSHPGQGGDTQYF
13	-	TRBJ2-2	-	TRBV7-3	TGTGCCAGCAGCTCGGGACATACCGGGGAGCTGTTTTTT	CASSSGHTGELFF
17	TRBD2	TRBJ2-3	-	TRBV4-2	TGTGCCAGCAGCCAAGATGGGACTAGCGGCCTCTCAGATACGCAGTATTTT	CASSQDGTSGLSDTQYF
14	-	TRBJ2-3	-	TRBV30	TGTGCCTGGAGTGTACAAGCTTTCGGGAATACGCAGTATTTT	CAWSVQAFGNTQYF
16	-	TRBJ1-2	-	TRBV10-2	TGCGCCAGCAGTGATGGCCGGGACTCTATTAACTATGGCTACACCTTC	CASSDGRDSINYGYTF
14	TRBD1	TRBJ1-1	-	TRBV30	TGTGCCTGGAGTACAGGGACAGGGGGGACTGAAGCTTTCTTT	CAWSTGTGGTEAFF
12	-	TRBJ2-1	-	TRBV10-3	TGTGCCATCAGCCGGGTCCTTAATGAGCAGTTCTTC	CAISRVLNEQFF
14	-	TRBJ1-5	-	TRBV28	TGTGCCAGCACCGGCAGGGGCCGCAATCAGCCCCAGCATTTT	CASTGRGRNQPQHF
13	TRBD1	TRBJ1-2	-	TRBV27	TGTGCCAGCAGTCTGTTGACAGGGTACGGCTACACCTTC	CASSLLTGYGYTF
15	TRBD1	TRBJ2-3	-	TRBV9	TGTGCCAGCAGCGTTGGACAGGGTTTTACAGATACGCAGTATTTT	CASSVGQGFTDTQYF
14	TRBD1	TRBJ2-2	-	TRBV6-5	TGTGCCAGCAGTCCGACAGGGTGGGCCGGGGAGCTGTTTTTT	CASSPTGWAGELFF
18	-	TRBJ2-2	few	TRBV21-1	TGTGCCAGCAGCAAAGGACCCCGGGACAACGATAACACCGGGGAGCTGTTTTTT	CASSKGPRDNDNTGELFF
14	TRBD2	TRBJ2-3	-	TRBV19	TGTGCCAGTAGTGGGAGGGGCTGGGCAGATACGCAGTATTTT	CASSGRGWADTQYF
14	TRBD2	TRBJ2-2	-	TRBV19	TGTGCCAGTAGACTAGCGGGAGGTGGCGGGGAGCTGTTTTTT	CASRLAGGGGELFF
14	TRBD1	TRBJ1-5	-	TRBV19	TGTGCCAGTAGTCATAAGGGGGCAGGTCAGCCCCAGCATTTT	CASSHKGAGQPQHF
14	TRBD1	TRBJ1-2	-	TRBV10-3	TGTGCCATCAGTCGGACAGGGACTAACTATGGCTACACCTTC	CAISRTGTNYGYTF
15	TRBD1	TRBJ2-3	-	TRBV5-6	TGTGCCAGCAGCAGCGGACAGGGGGGGACAGATACGCAGTATTTT	CASSSGQGGTDTQYF
15	-	TRBJ1-2	-	TRBV28	TGTGCCAGCAGGCCGGAATTATGGGGGGATGGTGGCTACACCTTC	CASRPELWGDGGYTF
15	TRBD2	TRBJ2-3	-	TRBV23-1	TGCGCCAGCAGTCCACTAGCGGGAGGACCAGATACGCAGTATTTT	CASSPLAGGPDTQYF
15	TRBD2	TRBJ2-7	-	TRBV11-2	TGTGCCAGCAGCTTAGAATTAGCGGGAAATTACGAGCAGTACTTC	CASSLELAGNYEQYF
12	-	TRBJ1-3	-	TRBV4-2	TGTGCCAGCAGCCCTGTACCGGACACCATATATTTT	CASSPVPDTIYF
13	TRBD1	TRBJ1-2	-	TRBV4-2	TGTGCCAGCAGCTCACAGGGGAACTATGGCTACACCTTC	CASSSQGNYGYTF
15	-	TRBJ1-3	once	TRBV7-6	TGTGCCAGCAGCTTTTCACAGGGTGAGGGAAACACCATATATTTT	CASSFSQGEGNTIYF
13	-	TRBJ2-7	-	TRBV12-5	TGTGCTAGTGGTTTGGATGAGGCCTACGAGCAGTACTTC	CASGLDEAYEQYF
15	-	TRBJ1-3	-	TRBV9	TGTGCCAGCAGCGCCCCGGACAGCTCTGGAAACACCATATATTTT	CASSAPDSSGNTIYF
16	-	TRBJ1-3	few	TRBV7-8	TGTGCCAGCAGCTTAGGCCGGGCAGGGGCTGGAAACACCATATATTTT	CASSLGRAGAGNTIYF
14	-	TRBJ1-5	-	TRBV19	TGTGCCAGTAGTACGCGACAGTACAATCAGCCCCAGCATTTT	CASSTRQYNQPQHF
14	-	TRBJ2-2	-	TRBV19	TGTGCCAGTAGTCCTGAACTAGGGACCGGGGAGCTGTTTTTT	CASSPELGTGELFF
17	-	TRBJ1-5	-	TRBV19	TGTGCCAGTAACCGTTTGAATGAGGGTTATGGCAATCAGCCCCAGCATTTT	CASNRLNEGYGNQPQHF
13	-	TRBJ2-1	-	TRBV9	TGTGCCAGCAGCGTAGTGCAGTCTTCTGAGCAGTTCTTC	CASSVVQSSEQFF
15	-	TRBJ2-1	few	TRBV5-5	TGTGCCAGCAGCCTCGCAGGGGAGGGCCTCAATGAGCAGTTCTTC	CASSLAGEGLNEQFF
17	TRBD1	TRBJ1-5	few	TRBV19	TGTGCCAGTCGGGGAACACAGACAGGGGGTTGGAATCAGCCCCAGCATTTT	CASRGTQTGGWNQPQHF
15	-	TRBJ1-1	few	TRBV5-8	TGTGCCAGCAGCTGGAGGCCGGATTTGTACACTGAAGCTTTCTTT	CASSWRPDLYTEAFF
18	-	TRBJ1-5	few	TRBV18	TGTGCCAGCTCACCGGGCCAGCCGGGGGGGACTAGCAATCAGCCCCAGCATTTT	CASSPGQPGGTSNQPQHF
16	TRBD1	TRBJ2-3	-	TRBV29-1	TGCAGCGCTAACGACGGACAGGCCCGCGGTGGAGATACGCAGTATTTT	CSANDGQARGGDTQYF
16	TRBD2	TRBJ2-3	-	TRBV18	TGTGCCAGCTCACTTGCTAGCGGGAGTGGCACAGATACGCAGTATTTT	CASSLASGSGTDTQYF
14	TRBD2	TRBJ2-1	few	TRBV10-1	TGCGCCAGCAACCCGGGACTAGAGTACAATGAGCAGTTCTTC	CASNPGLEYNEQFF
15	-	TRBJ1-2	-	TRBV19	TGTGCCAGTACCATAACCCCAGACAGTAACTATGGCTACACCTTC	CASTITPDSNYGYTF
13	TRBD2	TRBJ2-7	-	TRBV29-1	TGCAGCGTTGAGGAGCGGGAGCCCTACGAGCAGTACTTC	CSVEEREPYEQYF
17	TRBD2	TRBJ2-7	-	TRBV4-1	TGCGCCAGCAGCGTACTAGCGGGAACAACGGTAGGGTGGGAGCAGTACTTC	CASSVLAGTTVGWEQYF
17	-	TRBJ2-2	-	TRBV5-4	TGTGCCAGCAGCTTGGGGGGGGTCGGAGGGAACACCGGGGAGCTGTTTTTT	CASSLGGVGGNTGELFF
15	TRBD1	TRBJ1-1	-	TRBV6-5	TGTGCCAGCAGGGGACAGGGGGCGCTTATTGGTGAAGCTTTCTTT	CASRGQGALIGEAFF
16	TRBD2	TRBJ2-3	once	TRBV9	TGTGCCAGCAGCCCCGGACTAGCGGGGAGCACAGATACGCAGTATTTT	CASSPGLAGSTDTQYF
17	TRBD1	TRBJ1-3	-	TRBV5-6	TGTGCCAGCAGCATGGCCGGGACAGGGTTCTCTGGAAACACCATATATTTT	CASSMAGTGFSGNTIYF
15	TRBD2	TRBJ2-1	-	TRBV7-3	TGTGCCAGCAGCCCTGGGACTAGCGGTTACAATGAGCAGTTCTTC	CASSPGTSGYNEQFF